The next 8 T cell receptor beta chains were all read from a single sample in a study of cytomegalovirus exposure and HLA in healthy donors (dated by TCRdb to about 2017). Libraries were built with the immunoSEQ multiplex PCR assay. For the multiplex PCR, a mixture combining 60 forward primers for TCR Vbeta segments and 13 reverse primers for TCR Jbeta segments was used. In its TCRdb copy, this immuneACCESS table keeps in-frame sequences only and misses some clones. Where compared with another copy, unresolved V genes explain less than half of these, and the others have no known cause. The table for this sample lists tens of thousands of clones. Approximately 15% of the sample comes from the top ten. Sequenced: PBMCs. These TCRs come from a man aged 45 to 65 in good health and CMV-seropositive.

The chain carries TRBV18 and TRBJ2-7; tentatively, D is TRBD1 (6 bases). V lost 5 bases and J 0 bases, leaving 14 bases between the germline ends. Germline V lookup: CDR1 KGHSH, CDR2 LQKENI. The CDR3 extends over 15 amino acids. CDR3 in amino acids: CASSANRAISYEQYF. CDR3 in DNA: TGTGCCAGCTCAGCGAACAGGGCGATCTCCTACGAGCAGTACTTC.

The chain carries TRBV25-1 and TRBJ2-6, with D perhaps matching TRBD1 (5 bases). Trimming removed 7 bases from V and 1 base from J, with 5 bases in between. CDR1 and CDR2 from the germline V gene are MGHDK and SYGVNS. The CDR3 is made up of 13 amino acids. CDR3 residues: CASKGSGANVLTF. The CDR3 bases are TGTGCCAGCAAGGGGTCTGGGGCCAACGTCCTGACTTTC.

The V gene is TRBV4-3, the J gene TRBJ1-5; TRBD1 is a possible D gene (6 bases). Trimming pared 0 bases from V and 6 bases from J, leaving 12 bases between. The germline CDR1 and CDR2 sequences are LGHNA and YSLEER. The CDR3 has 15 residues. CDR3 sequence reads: CASSQDRDTSQPQHF. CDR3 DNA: TGCGCCAGCAGCCAAGATCGGGACACATCTCAGCCCCAGCATTTT.

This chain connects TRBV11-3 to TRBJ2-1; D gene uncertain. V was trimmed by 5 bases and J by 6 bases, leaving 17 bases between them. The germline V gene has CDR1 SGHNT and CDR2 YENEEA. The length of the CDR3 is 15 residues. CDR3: CASSPRALVLNEQFF. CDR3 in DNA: TGTGCCAGCAGCCCCCGCGCCTTGGTTCTCAATGAGCAGTTCTTC.

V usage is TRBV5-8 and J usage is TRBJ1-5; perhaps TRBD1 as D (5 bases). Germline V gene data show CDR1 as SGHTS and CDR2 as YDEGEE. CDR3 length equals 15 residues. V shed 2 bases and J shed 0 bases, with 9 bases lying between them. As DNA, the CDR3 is TGTGCCAGCAGCTTCGGCAGGGCTAGCAATCAGCCCCAGCATTTT. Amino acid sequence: CASSFGRASNQPQHF.

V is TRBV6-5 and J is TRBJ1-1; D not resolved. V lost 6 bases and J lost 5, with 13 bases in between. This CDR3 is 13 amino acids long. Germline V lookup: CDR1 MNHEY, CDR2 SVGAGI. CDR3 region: CASRALFSTEAFF. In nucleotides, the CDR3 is TGTGCCAGCAGAGCCCTATTTTCGACTGAAGCTTTCTTT.

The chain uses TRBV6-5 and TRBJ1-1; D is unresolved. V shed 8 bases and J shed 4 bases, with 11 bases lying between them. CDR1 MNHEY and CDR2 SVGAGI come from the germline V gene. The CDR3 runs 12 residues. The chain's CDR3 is CASRGWFTEAFF. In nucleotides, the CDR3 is TGTGCCAGCCGAGGTTGGTTCACTGAAGCTTTCTTT.

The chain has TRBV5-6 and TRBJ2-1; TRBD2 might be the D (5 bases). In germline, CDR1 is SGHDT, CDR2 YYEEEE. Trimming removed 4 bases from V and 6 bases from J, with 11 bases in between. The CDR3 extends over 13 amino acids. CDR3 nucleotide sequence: TGTGCCAGCAGCGGTCGAGGGCCCAATGAGCAGTTCTTC. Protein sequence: CASSGRGPNEQFF.